Sequencing of this TCR beta chain was carried out in a study of identical twins. Concerning this clonotype: Given a much more abundant clone one base away, this may be a read error.

TCRdb reprocessed the 5' RACE reads via MiXCR and lists one record per CDR3 protein. Of 1.5 million to 2 million distinct CDR3 sequences in the sample, under 35% were seen once. This clonotype originated in a newborn girl in good health. Sequencing was performed on cord blood.

CDR3 protein: CASSQGDRLIYNEQFF. The CDR3 bases are TGTGCCAGCAGCCAGGGTGACAGGCTAATTTACAATGAGCAGTTCTTC. The genes are TRBV4-2 and TRBJ2-1; D is possibly TRBD1 (6 bases). The CDR3 extends over 16 amino acids. The germline V gene has CDR1 LGHNA and CDR2 YNFKEQ. V was trimmed by 3 bases and J by 4 bases, leaving 16 bases between them.